The rows below give T cell receptor beta chains drawn from one sample of a study of T cells after posttransplantation cyclophosphamide. Using immunoSEQ multiplex PCR, the repertoire was profiled, and TCRdb retains in-frame clones only, with some absent. The sample shows about 22,000 clones, around 92% of them seen only once. The material sequenced was PBMCs, taken after an allogeneic stem cell transplant with a calcineurin inhibitor and methotrexate. These receptors originate from a female patient aged 50-59 years who received an allogeneic stem cell transplant from an unrelated donor, was CMV-positive, and had chronic GVHD only. Some T cells could come from the graft donor. Each CDR3 is given with its conserved first and last residue. A D gene is named only where the DNA matches it firmly. Clone size, where shown, is once, few, many, or a class for clones that have expanded.

size | D | J | V | CDR3 | DNA
- | TRBD2 | TRBJ2-1 | TRBV11-3 | CASSPRTTSSNEQFF | TGTGCCAGCAGCCCACGTACGACTAGCAGCAATGAGCAGTTCTTC
- | TRBD2 | TRBJ2-7 | TRBV19 | CASSPRGRRGAEQYF | TGTGCCAGTAGCCCGAGGGGAAGGCGGGGGGCCGAGCAGTACTTC
- | - | TRBJ2-5 | TRBV19 | CASSTESQGETQYF | TGTGCCAGTAGTACGGAAAGTCAGGGAGAGACCCAGTACTTC
- | TRBD1 | TRBJ1-4 | TRBV18 | CASSPTQGPGQNEKLFF | TGTGCCAGCTCACCGACACAGGGGCCCGGTCAAAATGAAAAACTGTTTTTC
- | - | TRBJ2-7 | TRBV28 | CASISTGFNEQYF | TGTGCCAGCATTTCCACAGGGTTTAACGAGCAGTACTTC
- | - | TRBJ2-3 | TRBV19 | CASSIFGSGPDTQYF | TGTGCCAGTAGTATATTCGGGAGCGGCCCAGATACGCAGTATTTT
- | TRBD1 | TRBJ2-7 | TRBV19 | CATRARGQGISEQYF | TGTGCCACCCGGGCTCGGGGACAGGGGATCAGCGAGCAGTACTTC
- | TRBD2 | TRBJ2-3 | TRBV9 | CASSPGTSFRLTDTQYF | TGTGCCAGCAGCCCCGGGACTAGCTTCCGGCTCACAGATACGCAGTATTTT
- | - | TRBJ2-7 | TRBV4-1 | CASSQGHKSYEQYF | TGCGCCAGCAGCCAAGGGCACAAATCCTACGAGCAGTACTTC
- | TRBD2 | TRBJ2-2 | TRBV4-3 | CASSFGTSGDANTGELFF | TGCGCCAGCAGCTTTGGGACTAGCGGGGACGCGAACACCGGGGAGCTGTTTTTT
- | TRBD1 | TRBJ2-1 | TRBV25-1 | CASSEVIDRGRGEQFF | TGTGCCAGCAGTGAAGTCATCGACAGGGGTCGGGGTGAGCAGTTCTTC
once | TRBD2 | TRBJ2-1 | TRBV7-8 | CASSSSGNSYNEQFF | TGTGCCAGCAGCTCGAGCGGGAACTCCTACAATGAGCAGTTCTTC
- | TRBD1 | TRBJ2-5 | TRBV6-6 | CASYKGGGPVETQYF | TGTGCCTCCTATAAAGGGGGCGGGCCGGTAGAGACCCAGTACTTC
few | - | TRBJ1-5 | TRBV19 | CASNGQYQPQHF | TGTGCCAGTAATGGACAGTATCAGCCCCAGCATTTT
- | - | TRBJ2-4 | TRBV6-5 | CASSLGGTKNIQYF | TGTGCCAGCAGTTTGGGGGGAACCAAAAACATTCAGTACTTC
few | - | TRBJ1-1 | TRBV2 | CASSQSQGSTEAFF | TGTGCCAGCAGTCAAAGTCAGGGGAGCACTGAAGCTTTCTTT
once | TRBD1 | TRBJ2-7 | TRBV2 | CASSVGTGGYEQYF | TGTGCCAGCAGTGTCGGGACAGGGGGATACGAGCAGTACTTC
- | TRBD1 | TRBJ2-5 | TRBV29-1 | CSDRDRGRRETQYF | TGCAGCGATCGGGACAGGGGGAGGAGGGAGACCCAGTACTTC
- | - | TRBJ1-5 | TRBV18 | CASSRLQGRQPQHF | TGTGCCAGCTCACGGCTACAGGGTCGCCAGCCCCAGCATTTT
- | - | TRBJ2-7 | TRBV19 | CASRTYPGAYEQYF | TGTGCCAGTAGGACCTATCCAGGCGCCTACGAGCAGTACTTC
- | TRBD2 | TRBJ2-3 | TRBV5-1 | CASSFSGSGDTQYF | TGCGCCAGCAGCTTTAGCGGGAGTGGGGATACGCAGTATTTT
- | TRBD2 | TRBJ2-1 | TRBV19 | CAGSGRVYNEQFF | TGTGCCGGCAGCGGGAGGGTTTACAATGAGCAGTTCTTC
- | TRBD2 | TRBJ2-6 | TRBV28 | CASSYVAGVGGANVLTF | TGTGCCAGCAGTTATGTAGCGGGAGTGGGTGGGGCCAACGTCCTGACTTTC
- | TRBD1 | TRBJ1-2 | TRBV2 | CASSDGQGYGDGYTF | TGTGCCAGCAGTGATGGACAGGGGTATGGGGACGGCTACACCTTC
once | - | TRBJ2-1 | TRBV4-1 | CASIGGERDEQFF | TGCGCCAGCATAGGAGGGGAAAGGGATGAGCAGTTCTTC
- | TRBD1 | TRBJ1-2 | TRBV5-4 | CASSQLQRGQGIWYGYTF | TGTGCCAGCAGCCAACTTCAGCGGGGACAGGGAATTTGGTATGGCTACACCTTC
- | TRBD2 | TRBJ2-7 | TRBV5-1 | CASSLGAGTSYEQYF | TGCGCCAGCAGCCTAGGAGCGGGGACCTCCTACGAGCAGTACTTC
- | - | TRBJ1-2 | TRBV1 | CTSSQDRAGNGYTF | TGCACCAGCAGCCAAGATAGGGCGGGGAATGGCTACACCTTC
- | - | TRBJ1-1 | TRBV6-5 | CASTPREGKAFF | TGTGCCAGCACCCCGCGTGAGGGCAAAGCTTTCTTT
- | TRBD2 | TRBJ2-1 | TRBV5-1 | CASSGGLATYNEQFF | TGCGCCAGCAGCGGGGGACTAGCGACCTACAATGAGCAGTTCTTC
- | - | TRBJ2-7 | TRBV11-2 | CASSFSGSGGGEQYF | TGTGCCAGCAGCTTTTCGGGGTCGGGTGGCGGCGAGCAGTACTTC
few | TRBD2 | TRBJ2-1 | TRBV2 | CASSGLAGFDEQFF | TGTGCCAGCAGTGGACTAGCGGGATTTGATGAGCAGTTCTTC
- | TRBD1 | TRBJ2-5 | TRBV18 | CASSPTGGRETQYF | TGTGCCAGCTCACCGACAGGGGGCCGGGAGACCCAGTACTTC
- | - | TRBJ2-2 | TRBV5-8 | CASSLVIGLSGGELFF | TGTGCCAGCAGCTTGGTCATAGGACTGAGCGGCGGGGAGCTGTTTTTT
- | TRBD1 | TRBJ1-4 | TRBV28 | CASSPTGALNEKLFF | TGTGCCAGCAGTCCGACAGGGGCCTTAAATGAAAAACTGTTTTTT
- | TRBD2 | TRBJ2-3 | TRBV6-6 | CASSYPGRAQYF | TGTGCCAGCAGTTACCCCGGGAGGGCGCAGTATTTT
once | TRBD2 | TRBJ2-7 | TRBV5-1 | CASSLGPRTSGTYEQYF | TGCGCCAGCAGCTTGGGCCCTCGGACTAGCGGAACCTACGAGCAGTACTTC
- | TRBD2 | TRBJ2-7 | TRBV19 | CASSISGGQPYEQYF | TGTGCCAGTAGTATTAGCGGGGGCCAACCCTACGAGCAGTACTTC
- | - | TRBJ1-5 | TRBV6-1 | CASSEALWGRQGYQPQHF | TGTGCCAGCAGTGAAGCGCTCTGGGGACGGCAGGGGTATCAGCCCCAGCATTTT
- | - | TRBJ1-2 | TRBV5-1 | CASTRDRMTNYGYTF | TGCGCCAGCACGAGAGACAGGATGACTAACTATGGCTACACCTTC
- | TRBD1 | TRBJ1-2 | TRBV27 | CASRNGDRHGYTF | TGTGCCAGCAGGAACGGGGACAGACATGGCTACACCTTC
- | - | TRBJ2-3 | TRBV19 | CASTSFDTQYF | TGTGCCAGTACGTCTTTTGATACGCAGTATTTT
- | TRBD1 | TRBJ2-1 | TRBV27 | CASSLGQGGNEQFF | TGTGCCAGCAGTTTGGGACAGGGGGGAAATGAGCAGTTCTTC
- | TRBD1 | TRBJ1-5 | TRBV4-2 | CASSQAETGVSNQPQHF | TGTGCCAGCAGCCAAGCCGAGACAGGGGTTAGCAATCAGCCCCAGCATTTT
- | TRBD1 | TRBJ1-2 | TRBV28 | CASSLYRGSTTTF | TGTGCCAGCAGTTTATACAGGGGCTCTACTACCACCTTC
- | - | TRBJ1-1 | TRBV27 | CASSPSGVGLDTEAFF | TGTGCCAGCAGTCCCTCGGGGGTAGGGTTGGACACTGAAGCTTTCTTT
- | - | TRBJ2-7 | TRBV15 | CATSRDPGQSYEQYF | TGTGCCACCAGCAGAGATCCCGGACAGTCCTACGAGCAGTACTTC
once | TRBD2 | TRBJ2-3 | TRBV5-1 | CASSLRTSGNTDTQYF | TGCGCCAGCAGCTTACGGACTAGCGGAAACACAGATACGCAGTATTTT
- | TRBD2 | TRBJ2-7 | TRBV5-4 | CASSNPLAGKRLNEQYF | TGTGCCAGCAGTAATCCTTTAGCGGGGAAGAGGTTAAACGAGCAGTACTTC
- | TRBD2 | TRBJ2-5 | TRBV25-1 | CASSEYLLANQETQYF | TGTGCCAGCAGTGAATATCTACTAGCGAACCAAGAGACCCAGTACTTC
- | - | TRBJ1-2 | TRBV4-1 | CASSQVNYGYTF | TGCGCCAGCAGCCAAGTAAACTATGGCTACACCTTC
- | - | TRBJ2-6 | TRBV19 | CASSILGHHSGANVLTF | TGTGCCAGTAGTATACTGGGACACCACTCTGGGGCCAACGTCCTGACTTTC
few | - | TRBJ1-3 | TRBV9 | CASSVESWPNSGNTIYF | TGTGCCAGCAGCGTAGAGTCGTGGCCGAACTCTGGAAACACCATATATTTT
- | - | TRBJ2-5 | TRBV2 | CAITGTAQETQYF | TGTGCCATTACCGGGACTGCACAAGAGACCCAGTACTTC